The clone carrying this T cell receptor (beta chain) has a handful of counts. The data derive from a study of blood T cell repertoires in COVID-19. V dropped 0 bases and J dropped 12; count of bases not matched to a gene: 7. Germline lookup yields CDR1 LGHDT and CDR2 YNNKEL (reference sequence). The CDR3 consists of 14 residues. Sequencing was performed with immunoSEQ multiplex PCR; in TCRdb, only in-frame clones are kept and a portion is missing. Of 200,000 to 250,000 clones listed, about 86% were seen once; the top ten hold approximately 2.8%. This TCR derives from a woman aged 45-65 years in a cohort exposed to, infected with or recovered from COVID-19 (not recorded which). Sequencing was done on a sample of PBMCs or T cells enriched from blood (not recorded which). The chain employs TRBV3-1 (or the pseudogene TRBV3-2) and TRBJ2-3, with 9 positions matching TRBD2. CDR3 DNA: TGTGCCAGCAGCCAAGATTTTAAGCGGGGGGCCCAGTATTTT. It translates to CASSQDFKRGAQYF.